Below, one T cell receptor beta chain is given with its context. The data were taken from a study of shared clonotypes between healthy human individuals. Repertoires were generated with immunoSEQ multiplex PCR, while TCRdb's copy carries only in-frame clones and drops some. The table records about 1 million clones, about 77% of them present only once. The CDR3 length is 15 residues. V was clipped by 5 bases and J by 6 bases; unmatched bases: 9. Germline V gives CDR1 SNHLY, CDR2 FYNNEI. The sequence was obtained from a man between 18 and 29 years old in good health. Sequences were obtained from memory CD4+ T cells sorted from blood. Specified subset: CD45RA-negative fraction. This chain links TRBV2 with TRBJ1-4; 7 bases align to TRBD1. In DNA form, the CDR3 reads TGTGCCAGCAGTCGGTCAGGGGGTATGGATGAAAAACTGTTTTTT. Translated: CASSRSGGMDEKLFF.